The 11 T cell receptor beta chains given below trace back to one sample, sequenced in a study of CD8 T cell repertoires and HIV-1 epitope variants. Data came from immunoSEQ multiplex PCR; TCRdb stores just in-frame clones and leaves some out. The table lists about 2,900 clones, 73% of them singletons. Antigens for these TCRs are unknown. What was sequenced was cultured CD8+ T cells derived from PBMCs. The origin of the receptors is a male donor with HIV.

This chain links TRBV28 with TRBJ2-7, with D perhaps TRBD1 or TRBD2 (6 bases each). Germline-derived CDR1 and CDR2 are MDHEN and SYDVKM. There are 14 residues in the CDR3. V was cut by 3 bases and J by 4 bases, with 13 bases left in between. The CDR3 loop is CASSFVGGPYEQYF. For the CDR3, the DNA is TGTGCCAGCAGTTTTGTGGGGGGCCCTTACGAGCAGTACTTC.

V is TRBV2 and J is TRBJ2-1, with 9 nucleotides matching TRBD2. Trimming took 7 bases from V and 7 from J; bases not matched to a gene: 8. The CDR3 totals 14 residues. CDR1 and CDR2 from the germline V gene are SNHLY and FYNNEI. The CDR3 DNA follows: TGTGCCAGCATTCTAGCGGGACCGTATAATGAGCAGTTCTTC. Translation gives CASILAGPYNEQFF.

V gene TRBV19 combines with J gene TRBJ1-5; 7 bases are shared with TRBD1. V gave up 6 bases and J gave up 0 bases; unmatched junction bases: 11. The CDR3 spans 17 residues. CDR1 is LNHDA and CDR2 is SQIVND in the germline V gene (reference sequence). The CDR3 reads CASRVGRGLYSNQPQHF. CDR3 sequence (DNA): TGTGCCAGTAGGGTGGGAAGGGGGCTCTATAGCAATCAGCCCCAGCATTTT.

The rearrangement uses TRBV19 and TRBJ2-1; D is perhaps TRBD2 (6 bases). The germline V gene encodes CDR1 LNHDA and CDR2 SQIVND (reference sequence). V was shortened by 1 base and J by 2 bases, with 12 bases between the two germline ends. The CDR3 spans 16 residues. The CDR3 DNA sequence: TGTGCCAGTAGTATAGGATGGGGGGTCGCCTACAATGAGCAGTTCTTC. Translated: CASSIGWGVAYNEQFF.

V is TRBV29-1 and J is TRBJ2-2, with D perhaps matching TRBD1 or TRBD2 (5 bases each). Germline CDR1 SQVTM, CDR2 ANQGSEA. V lost 7 bases and J 3 bases, leaving 18 bases between the germline ends. The CDR3 is 15 residues long. DNA of the CDR3: TGCAGCGCCGACCGAGGGGTGGGGCACACCGGGGAGCTGTTTTTT. Residues: CSADRGVGHTGELFF.

The chain has TRBV5-6 and TRBJ1-1; no reliable D call. This CDR3 has 13 amino acids. With 3 bases removed from V and 4 bases from J, the gap between germline ends came to 10 bases. The germline V gene encodes CDR1 SGHDT and CDR2 YYEEEE. This CDR3 reads CASSSGRVTEAFF. For the CDR3, the DNA is TGTGCCAGCAGCTCGGGGAGGGTCACTGAAGCTTTCTTT.

This rearrangement joins TRBV2 to TRBJ2-5; the D gene is possibly TRBD1 (6 bases). V gave up 6 bases and J gave up 6 bases, with 17 bases separating them. Germline CDR1 is SNHLY and CDR2 is FYNNEI. The CDR3 length is 14 residues. The CDR3 protein is CASRGQLGFQTQYF. The DNA for the CDR3 is TGTGCCAGCAGAGGACAGTTAGGATTCCAGACCCAGTACTTC.

V gene TRBV29-1 combines with J gene TRBJ2-3; D is perhaps TRBD2 (5 bases). The CDR3 consists of 14 residues. Between the trimmed V and J ends, which lost 0 bases and 3 bases, there was a span of 10 bases. Germline V gene sequence: CDR1 SQVTM, CDR2 ANQGSEA. The CDR3 region is CSVEDLVATDTQYF. The CDR3 nucleotides read TGCAGCGTTGAAGATCTAGTAGCGACAGATACGCAGTATTTT.

The chain uses TRBV28 and TRBJ1-6; no firm D call. CDR1 is MDHEN and CDR2 is SYDVKM in the germline V gene. The V gene lost 2 bases and the J gene lost 7 bases, with 6 bases spanning the gap. This CDR3 comprises 13 residues. The CDR3, as DNA: TGTGCCAGCAGTTTAAATGTGAATTCACCCCTCCACTTT. This translates into CASSLNVNSPLHF.

The chain uses TRBV19 and TRBJ2-1, with a weak D call TRBD2 (6 bases). The V end lost 7 bases, the J end lost 7 bases, and 11 bases lay between the germline ends. CDR3 length equals 12 residues. In germline, CDR1 is LNHDA, CDR2 SQIVND (reference sequence). CDR3 DNA: TGTGCCAGTACCGCGGGACCAAATGAGCAGTTCTTC. As protein: CASTAGPNEQFF.

The CDR3 DNA is TGTGCCAGCAGCGTAGTAGAGGGCGACTATGGCTACACCTTC. Its translation: CASSVVEGDYGYTF. The J gene is TRBJ1-2, the V gene TRBV9; D is ambiguous. Trimming left V 0 bases short and J 3 bases short, with 9 bases between. The germline V gene encodes CDR1 SGDLS and CDR2 YYNGEE. CDR3 length: 14 amino acids.